These T cell receptor beta chains were read from a single sample in a study of blood T cell repertoires in COVID-19. The table came from immunoSEQ multiplex PCR; TCRdb's copy has only in-frame clones and leaves some out. The top ten hold roughly 28% of the sample, which has 170,000 or so clones, about three quarters seen once. Sample: peripheral blood. The receptors come from a woman aged 70-85 years with acute or convalescent COVID-19. Each CDR3 is given with its conserved first and last residue. The D gene is left open where the match is weak. Clone size is stated in some rows and not others, as once, few, many or a class when expanded.

D	V	J	size	DNA	CDR3
TRBD2	TRBV6-1	TRBJ2-1	once	TGTGCCAGCAGTGACGCCCGGACTAGCGGGGGTCTTTACAATGAGCAGTTCTTC	CASSDARTSGGLYNEQFF
NA	TRBV6-4	TRBJ2-2	NA	TGTGCCAGCAGTGATACTAGGAGCCTCACCGGGGAGCTGTTTTTT	CASSDTRSLTGELFF
TRBD1	TRBV7-2	TRBJ1-1	NA	TGTGCCAGCAGTTACACAGGGGTCACTGAAGCTTTCTTT	CASSYTGVTEAFF
TRBD1	TRBV4-1	TRBJ1-2	NA	TGCGCCAGCAGCCCCACCGACAGGGCCTATGGCTACACCTTC	CASSPTDRAYGYTF
NA	TRBV2	TRBJ2-5	NA	TGTGCCAGCAGTGAACAGGGTGTGGAGACCCAGTACTTC	CASSEQGVETQYF
TRBD2	TRBV7-7	TRBJ2-2	NA	TGTGCCAGCAGCCCCGTACTAGCGGCGACGTCGGAGCTGTTTTTT	CASSPVLAATSELFF
NA	TRBV5-4	TRBJ2-2	NA	TGTGCCAGCAGCTTGGATCAGGGGCCCGGGGAGCTGTTTTTT	CASSLDQGPGELFF
NA	TRBV21-1	TRBJ2-7	NA	TGTGCCAGCACCAAACAGGGGTACACCTACGAGCAGTACTTC	CASTKQGYTYEQYF
TRBD2	TRBV19	TRBJ2-1	NA	TGTGCCAGTAGTACGGGAGGTAGCTACAATGAGCAGTTCTTC	CASSTGGSYNEQFF
NA	TRBV3-1/TRBV3-2	TRBJ1-6	NA	TGTGCCAGCGGCATGGCAGGGAATTCACCCCTCCACTTT	CASGMAGNSPLHF
NA	TRBV19	TRBJ2-7	NA	TGTGCCAGTAGTTCGCAGGGGAGCTCCTACGTGCAGTACTTC	CASSSQGSSYVQYF
NA	TRBV6-5	TRBJ1-6	once	TGTGCCAGCAGTTACCCGGGACTAAATTCACCCCTCCACTTT	CASSYPGLNSPLHF
NA	TRBV11-3	TRBJ2-1	NA	TGTGCCAGCAGCTTAGCGGGAGCGGGTGAGCAGTTCTTC	CASSLAGAGEQFF
NA	TRBV23-1	TRBJ1-3	NA	TGCGCCAGCAGGGGGGCAGTCTCTGGAAACACCATATATTTT	CASRGAVSGNTIYF
TRBD2	TRBV5-6	TRBJ2-3	few	TGTGCCAGCAGCTTGGGTCTAGCGGAGGGAGATACGCAGTATTTT	CASSLGLAEGDTQYF
NA	TRBV11-2	TRBJ2-7	NA	TGTGCCAGCAGTCGCAGGGTAGCCCACTCCTACGAGCAGTACTTC	CASSRRVAHSYEQYF
NA	TRBV5-4	TRBJ1-2	NA	TGTGCCAGCAGCTCGGGACAAAACTATGGCTACACCTTC	CASSSGQNYGYTF
NA	TRBV9	TRBJ1-3	NA	TGTGCCAGCAGCGCGGGACCCGGGGGCACCATATATTTT	CASSAGPGGTIYF
NA	TRBV4-2	TRBJ1-1	once	TGTGCCAGCAGCCAACTCTTTAGGGTCGCAGGACGGGGCACTGAAGCTTTCTTT	CASSQLFRVAGRGTEAFF
TRBD1	TRBV7-9	TRBJ1-4	NA	TGTGCCAGCAGCCCGGACAGGGGCGCAGGTGAAAAACTGTTTTTT	CASSPDRGAGEKLFF
NA	TRBV11-3	TRBJ2-2	NA	TGTGCCAGCAGCTTAGCCCGCAGGGGAACCGGGGAGCTGTTTTTT	CASSLARRGTGELFF
TRBD1	TRBV24-1	TRBJ2-1	NA	TGTGCCACCAGTGATTCGCAGGGACAGAACTACAATGAGCAGTTCTTC	CATSDSQGQNYNEQFF
NA	TRBV14	TRBJ1-1	NA	TGTGCCAGCAGCCCCCAACAGGGATCGCCCTTAAACACTGAAGCTTTCTTT	CASSPQQGSPLNTEAFF
NA	TRBV2	TRBJ2-3	many	TGTGCCAGCACGTTATTATCGGATACGCAGTATTTT	CASTLLSDTQYF
NA	TRBV20-1	TRBJ1-1	NA	TGCAGTGCTAGTTGGTCCAGGGACACTGAAGCTTTCTTT	CSASWSRDTEAFF